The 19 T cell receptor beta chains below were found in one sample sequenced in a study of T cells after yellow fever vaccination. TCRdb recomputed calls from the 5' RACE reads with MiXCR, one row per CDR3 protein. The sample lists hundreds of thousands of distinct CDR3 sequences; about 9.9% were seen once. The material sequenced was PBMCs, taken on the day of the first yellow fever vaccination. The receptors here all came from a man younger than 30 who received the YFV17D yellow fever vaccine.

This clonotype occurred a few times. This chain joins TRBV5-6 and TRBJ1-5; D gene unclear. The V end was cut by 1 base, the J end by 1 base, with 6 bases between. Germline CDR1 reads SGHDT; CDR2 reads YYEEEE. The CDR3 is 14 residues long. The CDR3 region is CASSLSVSNQPQHF. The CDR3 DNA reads TGTGCCAGCAGCTTGTCGGTGAGCAATCAGCCCCAGCATTTT.

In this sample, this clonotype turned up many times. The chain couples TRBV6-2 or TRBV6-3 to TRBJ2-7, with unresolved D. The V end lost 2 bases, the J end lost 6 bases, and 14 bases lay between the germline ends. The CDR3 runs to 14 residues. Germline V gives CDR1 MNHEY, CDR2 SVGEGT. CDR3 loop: CASSYGLGKREQYF. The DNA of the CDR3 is TGTGCCAGCAGTTACGGTCTAGGGAAGCGCGAGCAGTACTTC.

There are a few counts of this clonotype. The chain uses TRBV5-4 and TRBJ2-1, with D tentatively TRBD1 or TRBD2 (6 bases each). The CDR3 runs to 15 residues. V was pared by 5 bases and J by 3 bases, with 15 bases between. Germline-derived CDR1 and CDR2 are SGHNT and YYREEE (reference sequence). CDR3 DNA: TGTGCCAGCAGGTCCCTGGAGGGGGGCTACAATGAGCAGTTCTTC. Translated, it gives CASRSLEGGYNEQFF. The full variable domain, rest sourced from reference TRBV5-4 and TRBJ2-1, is ETGVTQSPTHLIKTRGQQVTLRCSSQSGHNTVSWYQQALGQGPQFIFQYYREEENGRGNFPPRFSGLQFPNYSSELNVNALELDDSALYLCASRSLEGGYNEQFFGPGTRLTVL.

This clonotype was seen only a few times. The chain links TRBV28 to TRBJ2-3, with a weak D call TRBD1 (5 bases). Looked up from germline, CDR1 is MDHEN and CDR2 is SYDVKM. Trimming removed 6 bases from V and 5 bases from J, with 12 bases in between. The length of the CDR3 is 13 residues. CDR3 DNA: TGTGCCAGCAGAACCGGACAAGGAGATACGCAGTATTTT. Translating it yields CASRTGQGDTQYF.

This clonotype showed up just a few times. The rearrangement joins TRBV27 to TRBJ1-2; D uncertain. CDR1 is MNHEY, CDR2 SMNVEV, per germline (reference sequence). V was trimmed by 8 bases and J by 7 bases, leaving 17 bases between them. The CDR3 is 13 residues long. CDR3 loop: CASALSFAAGYTF. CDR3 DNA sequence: TGTGCCAGCGCCCTGTCTTTTGCGGCTGGCTACACCTTC.

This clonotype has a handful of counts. CDR3 region: CASSLVWTASLPHTEAFF. In DNA form, the CDR3 reads TGTGCCAGCAGCTTAGTCTGGACAGCTTCTCTCCCCCACACTGAAGCTTTCTTT. V usage is TRBV7-9 and J usage is TRBJ1-1; possibly TRBD1 for D (6 bases). The CDR3 totals 18 residues. The germline V gene encodes CDR1 SEHNR and CDR2 FQNEAQ (reference sequence). V gave up 1 base and J gave up 3 bases, with 21 bases separating them. Based on the CDR3 plus reference TRBV7-9 and TRBJ1-1, the full variable domain is DTGVSQNPRHKITKRGQNVTFRCDPISEHNRLYWYRQTLGQGPEFLTYFQNEAQLEKSRLLSDRFSAERPKGSFSTLEIQRTEQGDSAMYLCASSLVWTASLPHTEAFFGQGTRLTVV.

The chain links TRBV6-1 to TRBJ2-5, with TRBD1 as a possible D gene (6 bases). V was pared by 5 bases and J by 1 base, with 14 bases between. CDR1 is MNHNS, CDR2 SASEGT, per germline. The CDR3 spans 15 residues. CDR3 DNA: TGTGCCAGCAGTCCTAGTGGGACACTCCAAGAGACCCAGTACTTC. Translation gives CASSPSGTLQETQYF.

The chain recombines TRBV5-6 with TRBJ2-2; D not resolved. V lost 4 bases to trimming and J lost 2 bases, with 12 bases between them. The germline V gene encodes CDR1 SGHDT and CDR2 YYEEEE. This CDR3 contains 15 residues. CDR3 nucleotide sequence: TGTGCCAGCAGCCCCGGGCTGACTAACACCGGGGAGCTGTTTTTT. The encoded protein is CASSPGLTNTGELFF.

This CDR3 reads CATSPRGGNYEQYV. CDR3 nucleotide sequence: TGTGCCACCAGCCCCCGGGGGGGCAACTACGAGCAGTACGTC. The V gene is TRBV15, the J gene TRBJ2-7, with 8 bases lining up with TRBD2. Looked up from germline, CDR1 is LNHNV and CDR2 is YYDKDF (reference sequence). The V gene end was trimmed by 5 bases and the J gene end by 3 bases; junction bases not matched to a gene: 6. The CDR3 length is 14 residues.

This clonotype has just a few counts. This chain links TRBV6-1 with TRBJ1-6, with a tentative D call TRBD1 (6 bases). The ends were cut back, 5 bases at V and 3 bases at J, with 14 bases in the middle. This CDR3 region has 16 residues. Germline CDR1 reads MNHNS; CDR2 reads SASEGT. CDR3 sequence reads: CASSTVGQFYNSPLHF. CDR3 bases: TGTGCCAGCAGTACGGTTGGACAGTTCTATAATTCACCCCTCCACTTT.

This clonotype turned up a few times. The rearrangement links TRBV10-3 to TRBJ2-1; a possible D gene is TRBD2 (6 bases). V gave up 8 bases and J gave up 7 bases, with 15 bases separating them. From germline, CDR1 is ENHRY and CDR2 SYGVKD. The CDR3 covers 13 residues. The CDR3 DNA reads TGTGCCATCGATAGCGGAGGTTTAAATGAGCAGTTCTTC. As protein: CAIDSGGLNEQFF.

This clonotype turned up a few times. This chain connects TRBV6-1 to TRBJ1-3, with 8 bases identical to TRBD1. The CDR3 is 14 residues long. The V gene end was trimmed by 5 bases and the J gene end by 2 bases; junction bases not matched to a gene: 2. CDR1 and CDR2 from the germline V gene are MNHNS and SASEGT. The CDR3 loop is CASSQQGAGNTIYF. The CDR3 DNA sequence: TGTGCCAGCAGTCAACAGGGGGCTGGAAACACCATATATTTT.

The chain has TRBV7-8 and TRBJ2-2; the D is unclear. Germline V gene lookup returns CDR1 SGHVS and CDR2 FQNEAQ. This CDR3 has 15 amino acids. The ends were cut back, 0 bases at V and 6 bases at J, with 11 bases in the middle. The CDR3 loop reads CASSLAPRSPGELFF. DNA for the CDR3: TGTGCCAGCAGCTTAGCCCCTAGGTCCCCCGGGGAGCTGTTTTTT.

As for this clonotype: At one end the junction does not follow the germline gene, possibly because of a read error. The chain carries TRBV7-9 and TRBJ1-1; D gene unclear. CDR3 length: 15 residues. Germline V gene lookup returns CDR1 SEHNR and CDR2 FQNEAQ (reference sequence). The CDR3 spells CAISLDEGLNTEAFF. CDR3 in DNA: TGTGCCATCAGCTTAGACGAGGGATTGAACACTGAAGCTTTCTTT.

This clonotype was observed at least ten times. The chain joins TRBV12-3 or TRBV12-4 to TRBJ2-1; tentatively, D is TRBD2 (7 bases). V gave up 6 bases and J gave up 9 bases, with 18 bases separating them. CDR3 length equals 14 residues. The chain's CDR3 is CASRRAGAPGEQFF. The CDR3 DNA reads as TGTGCCAGCAGGAGGGCGGGGGCCCCCGGTGAGCAGTTCTTC.

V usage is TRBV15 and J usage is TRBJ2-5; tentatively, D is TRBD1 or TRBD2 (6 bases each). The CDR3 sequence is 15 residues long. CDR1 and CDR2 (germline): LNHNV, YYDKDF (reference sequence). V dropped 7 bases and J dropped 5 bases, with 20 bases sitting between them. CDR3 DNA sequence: TGTGCCACCACCAAGTGGAGGGGGGCCGGGGAGACCCAGTACTTC. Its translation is CATTKWRGAGETQYF.

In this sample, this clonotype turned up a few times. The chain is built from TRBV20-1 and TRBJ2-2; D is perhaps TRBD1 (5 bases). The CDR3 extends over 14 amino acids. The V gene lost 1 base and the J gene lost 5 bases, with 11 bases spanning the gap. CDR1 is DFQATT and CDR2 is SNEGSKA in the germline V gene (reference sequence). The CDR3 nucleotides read TGCAGTGCTAGAGCCCCAGGGCTAACCGGGGAGCTGTTTTTT. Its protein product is CSARAPGLTGELFF.

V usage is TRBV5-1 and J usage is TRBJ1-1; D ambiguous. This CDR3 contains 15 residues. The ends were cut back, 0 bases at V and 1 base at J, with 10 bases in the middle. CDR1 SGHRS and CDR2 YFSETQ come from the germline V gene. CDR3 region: CASSLGIDKNTEAFF. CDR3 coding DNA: TGCGCCAGCAGCTTGGGAATAGACAAGAACACTGAAGCTTTCTTT.

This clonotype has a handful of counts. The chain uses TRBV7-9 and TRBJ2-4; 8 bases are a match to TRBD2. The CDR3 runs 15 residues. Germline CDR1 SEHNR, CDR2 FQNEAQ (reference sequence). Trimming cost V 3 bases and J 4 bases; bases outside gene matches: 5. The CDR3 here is CASSLPTSGKNIQYF. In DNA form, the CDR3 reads TGTGCCAGCAGCTTGCCAACTAGCGGAAAAAACATTCAGTACTTC.